The rows below give T cell receptor beta chains drawn from one sample of a study of beta chain features in type 1 diabetes. Sequencing was performed with immunoSEQ multiplex PCR; in TCRdb, only in-frame clones are kept and a portion is missing. The repertoire holds under 250,000 clones, with roughly a tenth as singletons. Sequenced: central memory CD4+ T cells from blood. The receptors shown here come from a man younger than 30 in good health. Both conserved end residues are part of each CDR3. Fields, in order: J gene, D gene, clone size, V gene, CDR3 protein, CDR3 DNA. D genes are given only for firm matches. The listing skips clone size in some rows; elsewhere it reads once, few, many or a size class.

TRBJ1-4	-	-	TRBV27	CASGIDGEKLFF	TGTGCCAGCGGAATCGACGGTGAAAAACTGTTTTTT
TRBJ2-1	TRBD2	many	TRBV7-2	CASSPGLAVLHEQFF	TGTGCCAGCAGCCCCGGACTAGCGGTCCTCCATGAGCAGTTCTTC
TRBJ2-7	-	few	TRBV9	CASSVARSSYEQYF	TGTGCCAGCAGCGTAGCTAGGAGCTCCTACGAGCAGTACTTC
TRBJ1-4	-	many	TRBV25-1	CASSGQAEKLFF	TGTGCCAGCAGTGGACAGGCCGAAAAACTGTTTTTT
TRBJ2-1	TRBD2	few	TRBV6-5	CASRTSGYNEQFF	TGTGCCAGCAGGACTAGCGGTTACAATGAGCAGTTCTTC
TRBJ1-1	-	-	TRBV14	CASSQPDRIWKAFF	TGTGCCAGCAGCCAACCCGACAGGATTTGGAAAGCTTTCTTT
TRBJ2-7	-	-	TRBV18	CASSPRGAASLDEQYF	TGTGCCAGCTCACCACGCGGGGCTGCCTCCCTGGACGAGCAGTACTTC
TRBJ2-1	-	few	TRBV6-1	CASSEVTTNYDNEQFF	TGTGCCAGCAGTGAAGTTACGACTAACTACGACAATGAGCAGTTCTTC
TRBJ2-2	-	-	TRBV21-1	CASIEVPPFNTGELFF	TGTGCCAGCATCGAAGTGCCCCCTTTTAACACCGGGGAGCTGTTTTTT
TRBJ2-5	TRBD2	-	TRBV27	CASSLSGGPGETQYF	TGTGCCAGCAGTTTATCGGGAGGGCCTGGGGAGACCCAGTACTTC
TRBJ1-2	TRBD1	few	TRBV29-1	CSVARQGLSGYTF	TGCAGCGTCGCCAGACAGGGTCTATCTGGCTACACCTTC
TRBJ2-1	TRBD2	few	TRBV7-9	CASSQGASGRGWDEQFF	TGTGCCAGCAGCCAAGGGGCTAGCGGGAGGGGCTGGGATGAGCAGTTCTTC
TRBJ1-1	TRBD1	few	TRBV30	CAWTPLQGMNTEAFF	TGTGCCTGGACCCCTCTACAGGGGATGAACACTGAAGCTTTCTTT
TRBJ2-5	-	-	TRBV13	CASTRDRSPLETQYF	TGTGCCAGCACCCGGGACCGGAGCCCATTAGAGACCCAGTACTTC
TRBJ2-1	TRBD2	-	TRBV7-3	CASSDGLAGYNEQFF	TGTGCCAGCAGCGACGGACTAGCGGGATACAATGAGCAGTTCTTC
TRBJ2-7	-	-	TRBV10-3	CAIGTGDGDEQYF	TGTGCCATCGGAACGGGAGACGGGGACGAGCAGTACTTC
TRBJ2-3	TRBD2	-	TRBV29-1	CSVVGRDTDTQYF	TGCAGCGTGGTGGGGAGGGACACAGATACGCAGTATTTT
TRBJ2-1	-	few	TRBV11-2	CASSSDYFNEQFF	TGTGCCAGCAGCTCGGACTACTTCAATGAGCAGTTCTTC
TRBJ1-2	-	-	TRBV7-9	CASIFVGENYGYTF	TGTGCCAGCATCTTTGTCGGGGAAAACTATGGCTACACCTTC
TRBJ2-3	-	-	TRBV20-1	CSANGGWTQYF	TGCAGTGCTAACGGGGGATGGACGCAGTATTTT
TRBJ2-7	-	-	TRBV28	CASSFQGTPQEDEQYF	TGTGCCAGCAGTTTCCAGGGGACTCCCCAAGAAGACGAGCAGTACTTC
TRBJ2-7	-	-	TRBV2	CASSAPGEQYF	TGTGCCAGCAGTGCCCCCGGCGAGCAGTACTTC
TRBJ2-3	TRBD1	-	TRBV29-1	CSVMTGHSDTQYF	TGCAGCGTGATGACAGGGCACTCAGATACGCAGTATTTT
TRBJ2-7	-	many	TRBV7-2	CASSLEVAEQYF	TGTGCCAGCAGCTTAGAGGTGGCCGAGCAGTACTTC
TRBJ2-1	TRBD2	many	TRBV5-1	CASSLGPSGQNEQFF	TGCGCCAGCAGCTTGGGGCCTAGCGGCCAGAATGAGCAGTTCTTC
TRBJ2-1	TRBD2	few	TRBV19	CASSIVAGVSEQFF	TGTGCCAGTAGTATCGTGGCGGGAGTAAGTGAGCAGTTCTTC
TRBJ2-7	TRBD1	few	TRBV18	CASSPLGQGLYEQYF	TGTGCCAGCTCACCACTGGGACAGGGCCTATACGAGCAGTACTTC
TRBJ2-1	-	few	TRBV7-9	CASSLVTGLGDEQFF	TGTGCCAGCAGCTTAGTAACGGGACTGGGAGATGAGCAGTTCTTC
TRBJ2-5	TRBD2	few	TRBV11-2	CASSGSGRGSETQYF	TGTGCCAGCAGTGGAAGCGGGAGAGGTAGTGAGACCCAGTACTTC
TRBJ2-7	-	-	TRBV9	CASSVLPGTYEQYF	TGTGCCAGCAGCGTACTCCCAGGTACCTACGAGCAGTACTTC
TRBJ2-1	-	few	TRBV4-3	CASSQEGVSVGYNEQFF	TGCGCCAGCAGCCAAGAAGGGGTGTCTGTGGGGTACAATGAGCAGTTCTTC
TRBJ2-7	TRBD1	-	TRBV5-1	CASSPGGTGAYEQYF	TGCGCCAGCAGCCCGGGCGGGACAGGGGCGTACGAGCAGTACTTC
TRBJ2-7	TRBD1	-	TRBV7-9	CASVSWTGADEQYF	TGTGCCAGCGTCTCGTGGACAGGGGCGGACGAGCAGTACTTC
TRBJ2-7	-	-	TRBV18	CASSLSTVPYEQYF	TGTGCCAGCTCACTATCGACGGTCCCCTACGAGCAGTACTTC
TRBJ2-7	-	-	TRBV23-1	CASSQSWDQGPYEQYF	TGCGCCAGCAGTCAATCGTGGGACCAGGGTCCCTACGAGCAGTACTTC
TRBJ2-3	TRBD2	-	TRBV30	CACYGTSGDLNTQYF	TGTGCCTGTTATGGGACTAGCGGGGATTTAAATACGCAGTATTTT
TRBJ2-7	-	-	TRBV30	CAWSVQKSSRGYYEQYF	TGTGCCTGGAGTGTACAAAAGTCCTCAAGGGGCTACTACGAGCAGTACTTC
TRBJ2-3	-	-	TRBV4-2	CSSSQERLGETDTQYF	TGTTCCAGCAGCCAAGAGCGGCTGGGCGAGACAGATACGCAGTATTTT
TRBJ2-2	-	few	TRBV14	CASSQDSGKYTGELFF	TGTGCCAGCAGCCAAGATTCGGGGAAGTACACCGGGGAGCTGTTTTTT
TRBJ2-7	-	-	TRBV7-2	CASSFRQGAYEQYF	TGTGCCAGCAGCTTTCGCCAGGGTGCCTACGAGCAGTACTTC
TRBJ1-2	-	few	TRBV29-1	CSVEEAYGYTF	TGCAGCGTTGAGGAGGCCTATGGCTACACCTTC
TRBJ2-2	-	-	TRBV4-3	CASSQEHQNTGELFF	TGCGCCAGCAGCCAAGAACACCAGAACACCGGGGAGCTGTTTTTT
TRBJ2-3	-	few	TRBV5-4	CASSLDISGVDTQYF	TGTGCCAGCAGCTTGGACATCTCAGGTGTAGATACGCAGTATTTT
TRBJ1-2	-	few	TRBV30	CAWSARGRDLAGYTF	TGTGCCTGGAGTGCCCGGGGGAGGGATCTCGCTGGCTACACCTTC
TRBJ2-3	-	-	TRBV28	CASSSIDRPDTQYF	TGTGCCAGCAGTTCTATAGACAGACCAGATACGCAGTATTTT
TRBJ2-3	-	-	TRBV5-1	CASKEGAADTQYF	TGCGCCAGCAAGGAGGGGGCCGCAGATACGCAGTATTTT
TRBJ2-3	-	-	TRBV7-2	CASSLQSDSTDTQYF	TGTGCCAGCAGCCTCCAAAGCGACAGCACAGATACGCAGTATTTT
TRBJ2-5	TRBD2	many	TRBV5-1	CASSLGTSGQETQYF	TGCGCCAGCAGCTTGGGGACTAGCGGGCAAGAGACCCAGTACTTC
TRBJ1-4	-	few	TRBV9	CASSRLPVEGEKLFF	TGTGCCAGCAGCCGCCTCCCGGTGGAGGGGGAAAAACTGTTTTTT
TRBJ2-6	-	few	TRBV29-1	CSVEPVRTGANVLTF	TGCAGCGTTGAACCTGTGCGCACTGGGGCCAACGTCCTGACTTTC
TRBJ2-3	-	few	TRBV7-2	CASSLQSAPGADTQYF	TGTGCCAGCAGCTTGCAGAGCGCCCCCGGGGCTGATACGCAGTATTTT
TRBJ1-1	-	-	TRBV13	CASSLEKHMNTEAFF	TGTGCCAGCAGCTTAGAGAAGCATATGAACACTGAAGCTTTCTTT
TRBJ2-3	TRBD2	-	TRBV5-1	CASSIDRTSASPDTQYF	TGCGCCAGCAGCATCGACCGGACTAGCGCGAGTCCAGATACGCAGTATTTT